These T cell receptor beta chains were read from a single sample in a study of T cell responses to AZD1222 COVID-19 vaccine. Profiling relied on immunoSEQ multiplex PCR, and the TCRdb table lists in-frame clones only, not all of them. Seen here are 100,000 to 150,000 clones, roughly 88% observed once, and the top ten hold less than 4.5%. The sequenced sample was peripheral blood, obtained on day 0 of MenACWY control vaccination. Source of these receptors: an adult in good health. Each CDR3 is given with its conserved first and last residue. A D gene is named only where the DNA matches it firmly. Clone size is stated in some rows and not others, as once, few, many or a class when expanded.

>.|TRBV5-4|TRBJ1-1|once
CASSLGSGNTEAFF
TGTGCCAGCAGCTTGGGTTCGGGGAACACTGAAGCTTTCTTT
>.|TRBV19|TRBJ1-3|.
CATVDEGAGNTIYF
TGTGCCACCGTCGACGAAGGGGCTGGAAACACCATATATTTT
>TRBD2|TRBV30|TRBJ2-5|.
CAWTSPTSGKRETQYF
TGTGCCTGGACATCCCCCACTAGCGGGAAAAGAGAGACCCAGTACTTC
>TRBD2|TRBV28|TRBJ2-3|once
CASSFGAGNGGAITDTQYF
TGTGCCAGCAGTTTTGGGGCAGGAAACGGGGGGGCTATAACAGATACGCAGTATTTT
>.|TRBV27|TRBJ2-7|.
CASRAQAVGGYEQYF
TGTGCCTCCCGGGCCCAGGCGGTGGGGGGCTACGAGCAGTACTTC
>.|TRBV24-1|TRBJ2-2|.
CATSDIRQSSTGELFF
TGTGCCACCAGTGATATAAGACAGAGTTCCACCGGGGAGCTGTTTTTT
>TRBD1|TRBV6-2/TRBV6-3|TRBJ1-5|.
CASGSLIRGSSNQPQHF
TGTGCCAGCGGTTCTCTAATCAGGGGGTCAAGCAATCAGCCCCAGCATTTT
>.|TRBV12-3/TRBV12-4|TRBJ1-6|.
CASSWDGYSPLHF
TGTGCCAGCAGTTGGGACGGATATTCACCCCTCCACTTT
>.|TRBV7-9|TRBJ1-3|.
CASSLRENTIYF
TGTGCCAGCAGCTTACGGGAGAACACCATATATTTT
>TRBD1|TRBV18|TRBJ2-1|.
CASSVGQGAGNEQFF
TGTGCCAGCTCGGTGGGACAGGGTGCGGGCAATGAGCAGTTCTTC
>.|TRBV5-1|TRBJ1-1|.
CASSLLGSAEAFF
TGCGCCAGCAGCTTGTTAGGGAGCGCTGAAGCTTTCTTT
>.|TRBV18|TRBJ2-7|once
CASSLSIVQGYEQYF
TGTGCCAGCTCACTCAGCATTGTTCAGGGATACGAGCAGTACTTC
>.|TRBV19|TRBJ2-2|.
CASNEQPNTGELFF
TGTGCCAGTAATGAACAGCCCAACACCGGGGAGCTGTTTTTT
>.|TRBV6-5|TRBJ2-2|once
CASSYSTWGGELFF
TGTGCCAGCAGTTACTCTACCTGGGGCGGGGAGCTGTTTTTT
>.|TRBV7-9|TRBJ2-3|once
CASSNLDREGTDTQYF
TGTGCCAGCAGCAATTTGGACAGGGAGGGAACAGATACGCAGTATTTT
>.|TRBV11-2|TRBJ2-4|once
CASSLSGGLAKNIQYF
TGTGCCAGCAGCTTATCAGGCGGCTTAGCCAAAAACATTCAGTACTTC
>.|TRBV3-1/TRBV3-2|TRBJ2-3|.
CASSQEGLWRGTDTQYF
TGTGCCAGCAGCCAAGAAGGGCTCTGGAGGGGCACAGATACGCAGTATTTT
>.|TRBV28|TRBJ2-4|.
CASTNGQGVIQYF
TGTGCCAGCACGAACGGGCAGGGTGTCATTCAGTACTTC
>.|TRBV5-5|TRBJ2-3|once
CASSLRPGVPDTQYF
TGTGCCAGCAGCTTGAGGCCCGGAGTGCCAGATACGCAGTATTTT
>.|TRBV28|TRBJ1-1|once
CASSEGMNTEAFF
TGTGCCAGCAGTGAGGGGATGAACACTGAAGCTTTCTTT
>.|TRBV29-1|TRBJ2-4|.
CSVVGGWENIQYF
TGCAGCGTTGTTGGGGGCTGGGAAAACATTCAGTACTTC
>TRBD2|TRBV19|TRBJ2-1|.
CASSIVGLAGAQPNARHEQFF
TGTGCCAGTAGTATAGTGGGACTAGCGGGAGCCCAGCCGAACGCTCGCCATGAGCAGTTCTTC
>.|TRBV5-1|TRBJ1-5|.
CASSLGGGNQPQHF
TGCGCCAGCAGCTTGGGAGGCGGCAATCAGCCCCAGCATTTT
>.|TRBV28|TRBJ2-2|.
CASSLSRVRTGELFF
TGTGCCAGCAGTTTAAGCAGGGTTAGGACCGGGGAGCTGTTTTTT
>TRBD2|TRBV3-1/TRBV3-2|TRBJ2-7|.
CASSQVWGGVYEQYF
TGTGCCAGCAGCCAAGTATGGGGAGGGGTCTACGAGCAGTACTTC
>.|TRBV2|TRBJ1-1|.
CASSEAGENTEAFF
TGTGCCAGCAGTGAAGCGGGAGAGAACACTGAAGCTTTCTTT
>.|TRBV5-4|TRBJ2-3|.
CASSLGVSYTDTQYF
TGTGCCAGCAGCTTGGGGGTATCTTACACAGATACGCAGTATTTT
>.|TRBV28|TRBJ1-6|.
CASSLGTGGSSYNSPLHF
TGTGCCAGCAGCCTCGGGACCGGGGGGAGCTCCTATAATTCACCCCTCCACTTT
>.|TRBV4-1|TRBJ2-2|.
CASSQGHLGGELFF
TGCGCCAGCAGCCAAGGTCACCTCGGCGGGGAGCTGTTTTTT
>.|TRBV6-5|TRBJ2-5|once
CASSYLGEETQYF
TGTGCCAGCAGTTACCTGGGCGAAGAGACCCAGTACTTC
>.|TRBV10-2|TRBJ1-2|.
CASSEMGVTNYGYTF
TGCGCCAGCAGTGAGATGGGAGTCACTAACTATGGCTACACCTTC
>TRBD2|TRBV29-1|TRBJ2-4|.
CSVGGGSKNIQYF
TGCAGCGTTGGGGGGGGTTCCAAAAACATTCAGTACTTC
>TRBD1|TRBV7-8|TRBJ1-2|.
CASSSGQVASGYTF
TGTGCCAGCAGCTCTGGACAGGTGGCGTCGGGCTACACCTTC
>.|TRBV7-9|TRBJ1-1|.
CASSWGDMNTEAFF
TGTGCCAGCAGCTGGGGAGACATGAACACTGAAGCTTTCTTT
>.|TRBV15|TRBJ2-7|.
CATSRVEVPSEQYF
TGTGCCACCAGCAGAGTTGAAGTCCCGTCTGAGCAGTACTTC
>TRBD1|TRBV28|TRBJ1-5|.
CASSYPSTGGNQPQHF
TGTGCCAGCAGTTACCCGTCCACAGGGGGGAATCAGCCCCAGCATTTT
>.|TRBV18|TRBJ2-2|.
CASSSVTENTGELFF
TGTGCCAGCTCATCTGTGACGGAGAACACCGGGGAGCTGTTTTTT
>.|TRBV30|TRBJ1-1|.
CAWRATNVAEAFF
TGTGCCTGGAGAGCGACCAATGTCGCTGAAGCTTTCTTT
>TRBD1|TRBV10-2|TRBJ1-5|.
CAGSPIPGQGMGVLPQHF
TGCGCCGGCAGTCCAATACCGGGACAGGGGATGGGAGTTTTGCCCCAGCATTTT
>.|TRBV7-2|TRBJ2-3|.
CASSLGREGTDTQYF
TGTGCCAGCAGCTTGGGCAGGGAGGGCACAGATACGCAGTATTTT
>TRBD2|TRBV29-1|TRBJ2-3|.
CSVGLARGSQYF
TGCAGCGTTGGACTAGCGCGGGGCTCGCAGTATTTT
>TRBD1|TRBV28|TRBJ1-4|.
CASRAGTGTEKLFF
TGTGCCAGCAGGGCCGGGACAGGGACTGAAAAACTGTTTTTT
>TRBD1|TRBV7-2|TRBJ2-7|.
CASSSRQGQVLYEQYF
TGTGCCAGCAGCTCCCGCCAGGGACAGGTTTTATACGAGCAGTACTTC
>.|TRBV4-3|TRBJ2-4|.
CASSQDLVRELSPNIQYF
TGCGCCAGCAGCCAAGATCTCGTGCGGGAACTATCACCAAACATTCAGTACTTC
>.|TRBV11-2|TRBJ1-2|.
CASSLGNRDYGYTF
TGTGCCAGCAGCTTAGGAAACAGGGACTATGGCTACACCTTC
>TRBD1|TRBV10-3|TRBJ1-2|.
CAIRTGSNYGYTF
TGTGCCATCAGGACAGGGTCCAACTATGGCTACACCTTC
>.|TRBV7-3|TRBJ2-5|.
CASSVYGPRETQYF
TGTGCCAGCAGCGTATATGGGCCCCGAGAGACCCAGTACTTC
>.|TRBV19|TRBJ2-2|.
CASSTARGRTGELFF
TGTGCCAGTAGTACCGCGAGAGGGAGGACCGGGGAGCTGTTTTTT
>.|TRBV19|TRBJ2-7|.
CASSSQGGSSYEQYF
TGTGCCAGCTCCTCCCAGGGGGGAAGCTCCTACGAGCAGTACTTC
>.|TRBV18|TRBJ2-7|.
CASSPRPQGLTYEQYF
TGTGCCAGCTCACCCAGGCCACAGGGTTTAACCTACGAGCAGTACTTC